This entry features one T cell receptor beta chain sequence. This sample was included in a study of T cell repertoires in cytomegalovirus infection. Study summary: Indications came from public TCR beta signatures; they pointed to CMV infection and to a matching HLA type.

The germline V gene has CDR1 MNHEY and CDR2 SVGEGT. The CDR3 spans 15 residues. V lost 7 bases and J lost 4, with 18 bases in between. TCRdb analysed the reads with MiXCR anew, one entry per CDR3 protein. Of hundreds of thousands of distinct CDR3 sequences listed, about a sixth are singletons. This TCR was recovered from a human donor in good health (CMV status not recorded). Some clones in this sample may be carry-over from other donors' samples. The gene calls are TRBV6-2 or TRBV6-3 and TRBJ2-3, with D hard to call. Source material: PBMCs. In DNA form, the CDR3 reads TGTGCCAGCAAGTCCGGCCGGTGGGCCGCAGATACGCAGTATTTT. Protein product: CASKSGRWAADTQYF.